This paragraph covers one TCR beta chain sequence. Its target is not known. Then a second PCR, running roughly 7 to 11 cycles, was carried out with a sample-barcoded 5' primer and a J-beta primer mix. From each sample, at least 3 million paired-end reads containing CDR3 were obtained. In TCRdb, the 5' RACE reads were re-called with MiXCR into one record per CDR3 protein. The sample has 1,500,000 or so distinct CDR3 sequences; approximately 59% are singletons. Germline V gene sequence: CDR1 LGHNA, CDR2 YSLEER. This CDR3 comprises 14 residues. The ends lost 4 bases at V and 5 bases at J; junction bases unmatched: 6. The data were obtained in a study of blood T cells in healthy people across ages. Study outcomes and limitations: Estimated diversity, derived from one million T cells, was regarded as an underestimate. Unsorted PBMC input precluded a conclusive naive versus antigen-experienced comparison.

Isolating PBMCs gave at least 6.5 million of these cells per sample. The origin of this receptor is a man between 18 and 29 years old in good health. Sequenced: blood. V and J are TRBV4-3 and TRBJ2-5, with 8 positions matching TRBD2. CDR3 nucleotides: TGCGCCAGCAGCCTTAGCGGGGAGGGGGAGACCCAGTACTTC. It yields the protein CASSLSGEGETQYF.